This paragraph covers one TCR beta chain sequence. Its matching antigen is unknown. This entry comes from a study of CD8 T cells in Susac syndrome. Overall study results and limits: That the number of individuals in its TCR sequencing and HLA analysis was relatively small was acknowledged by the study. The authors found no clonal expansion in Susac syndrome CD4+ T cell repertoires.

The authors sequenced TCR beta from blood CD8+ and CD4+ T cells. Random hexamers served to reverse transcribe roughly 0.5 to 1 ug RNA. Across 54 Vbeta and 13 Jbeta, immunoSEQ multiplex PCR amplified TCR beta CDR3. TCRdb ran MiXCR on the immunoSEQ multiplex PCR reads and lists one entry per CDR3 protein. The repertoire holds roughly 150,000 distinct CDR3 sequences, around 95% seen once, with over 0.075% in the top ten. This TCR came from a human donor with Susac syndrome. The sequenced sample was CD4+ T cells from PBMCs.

CDR3 protein: CASSRTVGEKLFF. The CDR3, as DNA: TGTGCCAGCAGTCGGACAGTTGGGGAAAAACTGTTTTTT. V is TRBV6-5 and J is TRBJ1-4; TRBD1 is a possible D gene (6 bases). The ends were cut back, 5 bases at V and 8 bases at J, with 12 bases in the middle. CDR1 and CDR2 from the germline V gene are MNHEY and SVGAGI. This CDR3 comprises 13 residues.